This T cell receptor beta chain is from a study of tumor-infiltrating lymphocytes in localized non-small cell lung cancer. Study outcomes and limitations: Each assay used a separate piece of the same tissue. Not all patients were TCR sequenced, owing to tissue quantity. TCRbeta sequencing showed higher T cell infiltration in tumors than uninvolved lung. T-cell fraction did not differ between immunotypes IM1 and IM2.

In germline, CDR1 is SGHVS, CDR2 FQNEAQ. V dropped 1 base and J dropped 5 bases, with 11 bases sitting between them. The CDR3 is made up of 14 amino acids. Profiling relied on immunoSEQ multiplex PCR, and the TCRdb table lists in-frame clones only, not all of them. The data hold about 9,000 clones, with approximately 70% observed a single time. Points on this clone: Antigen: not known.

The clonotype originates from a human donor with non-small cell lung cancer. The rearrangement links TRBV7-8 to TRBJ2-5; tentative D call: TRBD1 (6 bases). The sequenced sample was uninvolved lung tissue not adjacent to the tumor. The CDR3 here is CASSLDRVAETQYF. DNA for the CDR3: TGTGCCAGCAGCTTAGACAGGGTAGCGGAGACCCAGTACTTC.